The T cell receptor (beta chain) described here comes from a study of blood T cell repertoires in COVID-19. The data were produced by immunoSEQ multiplex PCR, yet TCRdb's version contains in-frame clones alone and is incomplete. The sample yields about 160,000 clones, 82% seen once. Germline V lookup: CDR1 SGHKS, CDR2 YYEKEE (reference sequence). The length of the CDR3 is 14 residues. V was pared by 0 bases and J by 4 bases, with 9 bases between. This clone was counted a few times. Sequenced input: peripheral blood. This chain uses TRBV5-5 with TRBJ2-3, with D perhaps matching TRBD1 (5 bases). This sequence originates from a woman in her 40s with COVID-19, enrolled during active disease. The CDR3 region is CASSLEGFADTQYF. The CDR3 DNA reads TGTGCCAGCAGCTTGGAGGGGTTCGCAGATACGCAGTATTTT.